This record looks at one TCR beta chain sequence and its context. Its antigen is currently unknown. At one of its ends the junction is not consistent with the germline gene, which may arise from a read error. These data belong to a study of blood T cells in healthy people across ages. Across the whole study: When template switching was applied, about one barcoded beta molecule was captured per two T cells.

The study's findings and limits: Since the PBMCs were unsorted, naive and antigen-experienced cells could not be conclusively compared. Researchers judged that diversity estimates from one million T cells fell short of true values.

Primers used in a second PCR of roughly 7 to 11 cycles were a sample-barcoded 5' primer and a J-beta primer mix. One entry per CDR3 protein results from TCRdb running MiXCR on the 5' RACE reads. The sample yields 1.6 million or so distinct CDR3 sequences, about 31% seen once. The CDR3 totals 15 residues. Germline V gene data show CDR1 as MNHNS and CDR2 as SASEGT. Extraction yielded at least 6 micrograms of total RNA per sample. The sequence came from a woman aged 25 to 39 in good health. Sequenced sample: blood. The chain recombines TRBV6-1 with TRBJ1-4, with 7 bases identical to TRBD1. CDR3 residues: CASRKPGQTNEKLFF. CDR3 coding DNA: TGCGCCAGCAGAAAGCCGGGACAGACTAATGAAAAACTGTTTTTT.